This record covers a single TCR beta chain. These data come from a study of blood T cell repertoires in COVID-19. Study-wide context: The United States, Italy and Spain supplied acute and convalescent COVID-19 samples. Sources were T cells, B-cell-depleted T cells, or PBMCs; the material itself was cDNA or gDNA.

V was trimmed by 10 bases and J by 4 bases, leaving 11 bases between them. The CDR3 has 12 residues. Study processing details: Quantification of nucleated cells was approximated via reference gene primer amplification. Libraries were prepared by immunoSEQ multiplex PCR; TCRdb keeps only in-frame clonotypes and omits some of them. V and J calls and clone size are those listed in that table; D and trimming were worked out from the DNA. The sample contains roughly 100,000 clones, 86% of which appear only once. The V gene is TRBV12-3 or TRBV12-4, the J gene TRBJ2-1; TRBD2 is a possible D gene (6 bases). Sample: peripheral blood. This sequence was found in a woman over 75 with acute or convalescent COVID-19. The CDR3 bases are TGTGCCACCGGGGGACCTTACAATGAGCAGTTCTTC. Its translation is CATGGPYNEQFF.